What follows are 8 T cell receptor beta chains derived from one specimen sequenced in a study of regulatory T cells in long-lasting Graves disease. The sample's time point: newly diagnosed GD, antithyroid drugs for less than 3 months. Isolated PBMC RNA provided the starting material for the TCR library. For TCR beta, libraries came from iRepertoire HTBI primers and Arm-PCR of CDR3 regions. TCRdb recomputed calls from the multiplex PCR reads with MiXCR, one row per CDR3 protein. The sample carries over 450,000 distinct CDR3 sequences, around 13% recorded once. The same specimen was also included in a second study, on T cells in Graves' hyperthyroidism and ophthalmopathy.

The specimen was peripheral blood mononuclear cells (PBMCs), collected at new diagnosis, from a patient treated with antithyroid drugs. These receptors came from a woman in her 30s with Graves disease.

This clonotype has ten or more counts. J is TRBJ1-2 and V is TRBV12-3 or TRBV12-4; no clear D. CDR3 size: 14 residues. V was trimmed by 6 bases and J by 1 base, leaving 12 bases between them. The CDR3, as DNA: TGTGCCAGCAGGGGCCCCCCGGATAACTATGGCTACACCTTC. It specifies CASRGPPDNYGYTF.

The chain is built from TRBV4-2 and TRBJ1-5, with 10 bases identical to TRBD1. CDR3 length equals 16 residues. The V and J ends lost 0 bases and 4 bases, in that order; junction bases with no gene match: 3. The germline gives CDR1 LGHNA, CDR2 YNFKEQ. CDR3 protein: CASSQDPGQGNQPQHF. The CDR3 nucleotides are TGTGCCAGCAGCCAAGACCCGGGACAGGGGAATCAGCCCCAGCATTTT.

This clonotype turned up a few times. The gene calls are TRBV19 and TRBJ1-2, with TRBD1 matching 7 bases. This CDR3 contains 16 residues. The V segment lost 9 bases and the J segment 1 base; nucleotides outside the gene matches: 14. Germline V gene data show CDR1 as LNHDA and CDR2 as SQIVND (reference sequence). CDR3 DNA: TGTGCCAGCGGAGGGACCCGGGACAGCCGTAACTATGGCTACACCTTC. Its protein product is CASGGTRDSRNYGYTF.

The chain recombines TRBV19 with TRBJ2-7; D gene uncertain. The CDR3 has 13 residues. From germline, CDR1 is LNHDA and CDR2 SQIVND (reference sequence). Between the trimmed V and J ends, which lost 0 bases and 8 bases, there was a span of 11 bases. The CDR3 DNA sequence: TGTGCCAGTAGTATAGAAGGCAGCTCGAAGCAGTACTTC. Translating it yields CASSIEGSSKQYF. The variable domain in full, with the rest retrieved from reference TRBV19 and TRBJ2-7, is DGGITQSPKYLFRKEGQNVTLSCEQNLNHDAMYWYRQDPGQGLRLIYYSQIVNDFQKGDIAEGYSVSREKKESFPLTVTSAQKNPTAFYLCASSIEGSSKQYFGPGTRLTVT.

In its sample, this clonotype was seen a few times. V gene TRBV14 combines with J gene TRBJ2-2; the D gene is possibly TRBD1 (5 bases). The CDR3 length is 17 residues. V lost 0 bases and J lost 6, with 17 bases in between. CDR1 is SGHDN and CDR2 is FVKESK in the germline V gene. CDR3 in amino acids: CASSQDITKRGSGELFF. CDR3 bases: TGTGCCAGCAGCCAAGATATCACCAAAAGGGGATCCGGGGAGCTGTTTTTT.

This clonotype has ten or more counts. The chain carries TRBV3-1 and TRBJ1-2, with D unclear. This CDR3 is built from 14 residues. The ends were cut back, 0 bases at V and 2 bases at J, with 7 bases in the middle. Germline V gene lookup returns CDR1 LGHDT and CDR2 YNNKEL (reference sequence). The CDR3 DNA is TGTGCCAGCAGCCAAGAGGGAACCAACTATGGCTACACCTTC. This translates into CASSQEGTNYGYTF.

The table lists this clonotype with many counts. The rearrangement joins TRBV6-1 to TRBJ2-5; a weak D match, TRBD1 (6 bases). Trimming shortened V by 6 bases and J by 1 base, and 9 bases separated the two germline ends. This CDR3 has 13 amino acids. Germline CDR1 is MNHNS and CDR2 is SASEGT. The CDR3 nucleotides read TGTGCCAGCAGCACAGGGCGCCAAGAGACCCAGTACTTC. It translates to CASSTGRQETQYF.

This clonotype was observed many times. The chain uses TRBV30 and TRBJ1-1; D remains ambiguous. The germline V gene has CDR1 GTSNPN and CDR2 SVGIG (reference sequence). The CDR3 spans 15 residues. Trimming pared 2 bases from V and 4 bases from J, leaving 17 bases between. The DNA for the CDR3 is TGTGCCTGGAGTCCCCCGGCGGCTTTCGCCACTGAAGCTTTCTTT. Its translation is CAWSPPAAFATEAFF.